The 28 T cell receptor beta chains in this list originate from one sample, sequenced in a study of shared clonotypes between healthy human individuals. Produced via immunoSEQ multiplex PCR; TCRdb's table is partial and in-frame only. The table lists more than 2,000,000 clones, 90% to 95% of them singletons. The sequencing sample was made of naive CD4+ T cells from PBMCs. Documented subset: CD45RA+ positively selected. Receptors were obtained from a man younger than 35 in good health. Some clones in this sample may be carry-over from other donors' samples.

The V and J genes are TRBV10-3 and TRBJ2-7; D uncertain. The CDR3 loop spans 16 amino acids. The germline V gene encodes CDR1 ENHRY and CDR2 SYGVKD. Trimming shortened V by 6 bases and J by 5 bases, and 23 bases separated the two germline ends. The CDR3 region has the DNA TGTGCCATCAGAAACAGACCTCTTTCTTCCAAGGACGAGCAGTACTTC. It encodes CAIRNRPLSSKDEQYF.

The chain carries TRBV6-1 and TRBJ1-2; the D is unclear. CDR1 and CDR2 (germline): MNHNS, SASEGT. V dropped 3 bases and J dropped 7 bases, with 15 bases sitting between them. The CDR3 contains 14 residues. DNA for the CDR3: TGTGCCAGCAGTGAGCCGGGCAGGACTCGTGGCTACACCTTC. It is translated as CASSEPGRTRGYTF.

The genes are TRBV11-3 and TRBJ2-7; D remains unclear. CDR3 length: 14 amino acids. Trimming cost V 0 bases and J 1 base, with 7 bases left between them. Germline CDR1 SGHNT, CDR2 YENEEA. DNA of the CDR3: TGTGCCAGCAGCTTAGACAGGAATTCCTACGAGCAGTACTTC. Protein product: CASSLDRNSYEQYF.

With respect to this clone: This sample includes further DNA sequences coding for the same CDR3. V gene TRBV7-2 combines with J gene TRBJ1-5; 7 bases are shared with TRBD1. There are 13 residues in the CDR3. Germline V gene lookup returns CDR1 SGHTA and CDR2 FQGNSA. V shed 2 bases and J 5 bases; nucleotides not matched to a gene: 0. The CDR3 sequence is CASSLTGDQPQHF. In nucleotides, the CDR3 is TGTGCCAGCAGCTTAACAGGGGATCAGCCCCAGCATTTT.

The chain carries TRBV5-1 and TRBJ1-1; 8 nucleotides line up with TRBD1. V trimming: 7 bases; J trimming: 6 bases; junction bases outside the gene matches: 11. The germline CDR1 and CDR2 sequences are SGHRS and YFSETQ. The CDR3 consists of 14 residues. As DNA, the CDR3 is TGCGCCAGCGTTCCGGACAGGGTAGGCGCTGAAGCTTTCTTT. This gives the protein CASVPDRVGAEAFF.

The rearrangement links TRBV5-1 to TRBJ2-1; 11 bases are shared with TRBD2. Germline CDR1 is SGHRS and CDR2 is YFSETQ. Germline trimming cut 1 base from V and 8 bases from J; bases unmatched to any gene: 2. This CDR3 comprises 14 residues. As DNA, the CDR3 is TGCGCCAGCAGCTTGCTAGCGGGAGGCGATGAGCAGTTCTTC. This translates into CASSLLAGGDEQFF.

The V call is TRBV19, the J call TRBJ2-1; 10 bases align to TRBD2. This CDR3 comprises 16 residues. The germline V gene has CDR1 LNHDA and CDR2 SQIVND (reference sequence). With 7 bases clipped from V and 6 bases from J, the junction kept 12 bases outside the gene matches. The CDR3 here is CASIPGRAGGVNEQFF. The CDR3 nucleotides read TGTGCCAGTATTCCAGGGCGAGCGGGAGGGGTCAATGAGCAGTTCTTC.

The chain couples TRBV2 to TRBJ2-3, with TRBD2 identical over 9 bases. The germline gives CDR1 SNHLY, CDR2 FYNNEI. The J segment lost 0 bases and the V segment lost 5 bases, leaving 6 bases of the junction unmatched. The CDR3 length is 16 residues. The DNA of the CDR3 is TGTGCCAGCAGTTTTCTAGCGGGGCCAAGCACAGATACGCAGTATTTT. Its translation is CASSFLAGPSTDTQYF.

The chain is built from TRBV2 and TRBJ2-3; 11 positions match TRBD1. V was clipped by 4 bases and J by 1 base; unmatched bases: 1. The CDR3 is 15 amino acids. Germline V gene sequence: CDR1 SNHLY, CDR2 FYNNEI. The CDR3 nucleotides are TGTGCCAGCAGTGCGGGACAGGGGGGCACAGATACGCAGTATTTT. Its translation is CASSAGQGGTDTQYF.

DNA for the CDR3: TGTGCCAGCAGCTTAATGGACCGAGGCACTGAAGCTTTCTTT. This translates into CASSLMDRGTEAFF. The gene calls are TRBV7-3 and TRBJ1-1; D uncertain. V gave up 1 base and J gave up 4 bases, with 10 bases separating them. CDR1 SGHTA and CDR2 FQGTGA come from the germline V gene. The CDR3 runs 14 residues. The whole variable domain, remainder taken from reference TRBV7-3 and TRBJ1-1, is GAGVSQTPSNKVTEKGKYVELRCDPISGHTALYWYRQSLGQGPEFLIYFQGTGAADDSGLPNDRFFAVRPEGSVSTLKIQRTERGDSAVYLCASSLMDRGTEAFFGQGTRLTVV.

This chain links TRBV5-1 with TRBJ1-1; TRBD1 is a possible D gene (5 bases). Trimming shortened V by 0 bases and J by 1 base, and 13 bases separated the two germline ends. This CDR3 region has 16 residues. Germline V lookup: CDR1 SGHRS, CDR2 YFSETQ. The CDR3 sequence is CASSLEKGPWNTEAFF. CDR3 coding DNA: TGCGCCAGCAGCTTGGAGAAGGGACCGTGGAACACTGAAGCTTTCTTT.

V and J are TRBV19 and TRBJ1-1, with D perhaps TRBD1 (5 bases). The length of the CDR3 is 15 residues. CDR1 and CDR2 (germline): LNHDA, SQIVND (reference sequence). Trimming removed 7 bases at V and 4 bases at J, with 19 bases between. The CDR3 reads CASTPWGRALTEAFF. The CDR3 DNA reads TGTGCCAGTACCCCCTGGGGGAGAGCGCTCACTGAAGCTTTCTTT.

The DNA for the CDR3 is TGTGCCAGCAGTGCGCCCGCAGGGGGGACGGGGGCCAACGTCCTGACTTTC. It yields the protein CASSAPAGGTGANVLTF. The chain employs TRBV2 and TRBJ2-6; tentative D call: TRBD1 (7 bases). V was clipped by 4 bases and J by 4 bases, with 17 bases between them. The germline V gene encodes CDR1 SNHLY and CDR2 FYNNEI. The CDR3 has 17 amino acids.

V usage is TRBV10-2 and J usage is TRBJ1-1; D gene ambiguous. Germline V gives CDR1 WSHSY, CDR2 SAAADI. This CDR3 has 15 residues. Trimming took 5 bases from V and 4 from J, leaving 17 bases between them. CDR3 in amino acids: CASSTPTPRATEAFF. The CDR3 region has the DNA TGCGCCAGCAGTACACCGACGCCTAGGGCCACTGAAGCTTTCTTT.

This chain links TRBV11-2 with TRBJ2-3; 8 nucleotides line up with TRBD2. The germline gives CDR1 SGHAT, CDR2 FQNNGV. J lost 5 bases, V lost 5 bases, and 12 bases had no gene match. This CDR3 comprises 16 residues. The CDR3 reads CASSPRASGWGDTQYF. CDR3 in DNA: TGTGCCAGCAGCCCCCGGGCTAGCGGGTGGGGAGATACGCAGTATTTT.

This clone occurred a few times. The chain has TRBV30 and TRBJ1-4; D unclear. CDR3 length equals 14 residues. The germline CDR1 and CDR2 sequences are GTSNPN and SVGIG (reference sequence). V was clipped by 1 base and J by 2 bases, with 8 bases between them. The DNA of the CDR3 is TGTGCCTGGAGTGCTTCGGACACTAATGAAAAACTGTTTTTT. Its translation is CAWSASDTNEKLFF.

The chain carries TRBV5-1 and TRBJ1-1, with a weak D call TRBD1 (5 bases). V dropped 1 base and J dropped 0 bases, with 16 bases sitting between them. Germline-derived CDR1 and CDR2 are SGHRS and YFSETQ. CDR3 size: 17 residues. Here the CDR3 reads CASSLSLPGGLNTEAFF. In DNA form, the CDR3 reads TGCGCCAGCAGCTTGTCACTTCCGGGGGGGTTGAACACTGAAGCTTTCTTT.

The rearrangement joins TRBV18 to TRBJ1-2, with TRBD1 matching 7 bases. The CDR3 consists of 16 residues. Trimming at V came to 6 bases and at J to 0 bases, leaving 10 bases not matched to a gene. CDR1 KGHSH and CDR2 LQKENI come from the germline V gene. In DNA, the CDR3 is TGTGCCAGCTCCCAGGGACAGTATTTTTCTAACTATGGCTACACCTTC. Its translation is CASSQGQYFSNYGYTF.

The table lists this clone with a count of one. The chain combines TRBV5-8 with TRBJ2-7; TRBD1 matches 7 bases. J lost 3 bases, V lost 3 bases, and 6 bases had no gene match. The CDR3 extends over 14 amino acids. Looked up from germline, CDR1 is SGHTS and CDR2 is YDEGEE. The CDR3 here is CASSWNRGNYEQYF. For the CDR3, the DNA is TGTGCCAGCAGCTGGAACAGGGGAAACTACGAGCAGTACTTC.

Only one count was recorded for this clone. This chain connects TRBV7-8 to TRBJ1-1; TRBD1 matches at 8 bases. This CDR3 is 15 amino acids long. CDR1 and CDR2 from the germline V gene are SGHVS and FQNEAQ. With V trimmed by 5 bases and J by 5 bases, 10 bases remained unmatched. CDR3 sequence reads: CASSPGSRGLTEAFF. The DNA of the CDR3 is TGTGCCAGCAGCCCCGGATCCAGGGGGCTAACTGAAGCTTTCTTT.

The chain links TRBV5-4 to TRBJ2-1, with TRBD2 as a possible D gene (6 bases). Germline CDR1 SGHNT, CDR2 YYREEE (reference sequence). The CDR3 length is 15 residues. V lost 5 bases and J 0 bases, leaving 12 bases between the germline ends. The CDR3 nucleotides are TGTGCCAGCAGAGCGGGTTCGGGCTCCTACAATGAGCAGTTCTTC. It encodes CASRAGSGSYNEQFF.

The CDR3 region has the DNA TGCGCCAGCAGAACCGGGACCTCTGGAAACACCATATATTTT. This translates into CASRTGTSGNTIYF. This chain links TRBV10-2 with TRBJ1-3; possible D gene TRBD1, 5 bases. CDR3 length: 14 amino acids. The ends were cut back, 6 bases at V and 0 bases at J, with 9 bases in the middle. Germline CDR1 reads WSHSY; CDR2 reads SAAADI.

The genes are TRBV11-2 and TRBJ1-3; D is uncertain. V was shortened by 5 bases and J by 0 bases, with 11 bases between the two germline ends. The CDR3 is 15 amino acids. Germline V gives CDR1 SGHAT, CDR2 FQNNGV. CDR3 DNA: TGTGCCAGCAGCCCCGGGCGGATCTCTGGAAACACCATATATTTT. As protein: CASSPGRISGNTIYF.

The chain recombines TRBV29-1 with TRBJ2-5; D ambiguous. Germline assignment: CDR1 SQVTM and CDR2 ANQGSEA. This CDR3 is built from 12 residues. The germline V and J ends were trimmed by 2 bases and 11 bases, with 15 bases remaining between them. CDR3: CSVERAGNEQYF. In DNA, the CDR3 is TGCAGCGTTGAAAGGGCTGGCAATGAGCAGTACTTC. Full variable domain (rest looked up from reference TRBV29-1 and TRBJ2-5): SAVISQKPSRDICQRGTSLTIQCQVDSQVTMMFWYRQQPGQSLTLIATANQGSEATYESGFVIDKFPISRPNLTFSTLTVSNMSPEDSSIYLCSVERAGNEQYFGPGTRLLVL.

J is TRBJ2-2 and V is TRBV19; D not certain. The CDR3 extends over 16 amino acids. V was pared by 5 bases and J by 2 bases, with 15 bases between. The germline CDR1 and CDR2 sequences are LNHDA and SQIVND (reference sequence). CDR3 in DNA: TGTGCCAGTAGTCCCGGGCTACTCAAAAACACCGGGGAGCTGTTTTTT. Protein sequence: CASSPGLLKNTGELFF.

This clone was recorded once. This sequence joins TRBV2 and TRBJ2-7; no clear D. Per the germline V gene, CDR1 is SNHLY and CDR2 is FYNNEI. The ends were cut back, 4 bases at V and 3 bases at J, with 10 bases in the middle. This CDR3 contains 13 residues. The CDR3 bases are TGTGCCAGCAGTGGGGAACAGAACTACGAGCAGTACTTC. Amino acids: CASSGEQNYEQYF.

Comments on this clone: The identical CDR3 is also encoded by other nucleotide sequences in the sample. The chain uses TRBV28 and TRBJ1-5, with D hard to call. The CDR3 runs to 12 residues. The germline CDR1 and CDR2 sequences are MDHEN and SYDVKM. Trimming shortened V by 3 bases and J by 4 bases, and 4 bases separated the two germline ends. The CDR3 coding sequence is TGTGCCAGCAGTTTTGGGAATCAGCCCCAGCATTTT. Encoded protein: CASSFGNQPQHF.

Comment on this clone: This same CDR3 is encoded by further DNA sequences in the sample. The chain uses TRBV18 and TRBJ2-7, with D unclear. CDR3 length: 14 residues. CDR1 and CDR2 from the germline V gene are KGHSH and LQKENI. Trimming removed 3 bases from V and 3 bases from J, with 12 bases in between. CDR3 sequence (DNA): TGTGCCAGCTCACCTAGTAGGACGGGCTACGAGCAGTACTTC. Its protein is CASSPSRTGYEQYF.